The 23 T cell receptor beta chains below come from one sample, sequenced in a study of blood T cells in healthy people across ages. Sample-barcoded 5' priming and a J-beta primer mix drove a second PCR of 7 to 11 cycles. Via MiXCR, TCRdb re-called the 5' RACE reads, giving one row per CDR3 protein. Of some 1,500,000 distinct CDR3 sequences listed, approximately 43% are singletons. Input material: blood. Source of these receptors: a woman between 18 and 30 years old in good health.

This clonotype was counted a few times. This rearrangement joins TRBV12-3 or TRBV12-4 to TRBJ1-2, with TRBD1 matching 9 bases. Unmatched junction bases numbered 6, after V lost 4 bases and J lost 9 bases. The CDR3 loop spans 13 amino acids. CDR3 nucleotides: TGTGCCAGCAGTTCACAGGGGGCTCAGAGCTACACCTTC. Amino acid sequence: CASSSQGAQSYTF.

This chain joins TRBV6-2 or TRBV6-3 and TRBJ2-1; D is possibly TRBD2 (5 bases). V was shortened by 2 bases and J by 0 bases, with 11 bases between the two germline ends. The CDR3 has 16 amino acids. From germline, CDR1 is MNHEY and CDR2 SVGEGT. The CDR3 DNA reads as TGTGCCAGCAGTTACCGGGGATCCGTCTCCTACAATGAGCAGTTCTTC. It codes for CASSYRGSVSYNEQFF.

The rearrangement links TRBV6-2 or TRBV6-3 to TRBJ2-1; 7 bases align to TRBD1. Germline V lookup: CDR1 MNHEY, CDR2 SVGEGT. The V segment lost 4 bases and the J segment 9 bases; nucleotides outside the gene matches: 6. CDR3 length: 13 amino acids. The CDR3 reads CASSFPGDSEQFF. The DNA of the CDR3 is TGTGCCAGCAGTTTCCCAGGGGACAGTGAGCAGTTCTTC.

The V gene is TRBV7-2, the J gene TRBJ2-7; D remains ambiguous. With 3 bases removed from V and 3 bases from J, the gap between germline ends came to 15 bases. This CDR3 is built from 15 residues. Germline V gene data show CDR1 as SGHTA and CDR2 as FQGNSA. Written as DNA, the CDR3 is TGTGCCAGCAGCTTGCGCAACGGAGTGGGCTACGAGCAGTACTTC. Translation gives CASSLRNGVGYEQYF.

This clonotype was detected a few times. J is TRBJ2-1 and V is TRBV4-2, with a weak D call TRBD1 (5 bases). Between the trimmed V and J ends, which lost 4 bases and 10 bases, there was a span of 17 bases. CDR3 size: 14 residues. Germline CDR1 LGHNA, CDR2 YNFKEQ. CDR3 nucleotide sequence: TGTGCCAGCAGCCCTCAGTCGGCAGGGAAAGAGCAGTTCTTC. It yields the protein CASSPQSAGKEQFF.

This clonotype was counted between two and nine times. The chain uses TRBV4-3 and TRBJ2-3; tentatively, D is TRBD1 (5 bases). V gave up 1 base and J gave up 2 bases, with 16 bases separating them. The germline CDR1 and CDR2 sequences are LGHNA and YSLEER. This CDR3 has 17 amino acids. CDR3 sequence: CASSQGAVRQPTDTQYF. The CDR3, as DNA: TGCGCCAGCAGCCAAGGGGCAGTGAGACAGCCCACAGATACGCAGTATTTT.

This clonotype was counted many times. CDR3 protein: CSVRGRGSYEQYF. For the CDR3, the DNA is TGCAGCGTGCGCGGGAGAGGGTCCTACGAGCAGTACTTC. The gene calls are TRBV29-1 and TRBJ2-7, with 7 bases that match TRBD2. The CDR3 loop spans 13 amino acids. Germline V gene sequence: CDR1 SQVTM, CDR2 ANQGSEA. V shed 6 bases and J 1 base; nucleotides not matched to a gene: 6.

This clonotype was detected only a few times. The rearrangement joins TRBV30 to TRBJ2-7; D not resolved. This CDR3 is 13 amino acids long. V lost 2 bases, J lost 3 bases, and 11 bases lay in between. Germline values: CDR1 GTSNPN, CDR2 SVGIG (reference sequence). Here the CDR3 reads CAWSLDLGYEQYF. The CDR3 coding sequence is TGTGCCTGGAGTCTTGACTTAGGCTACGAGCAGTACTTC. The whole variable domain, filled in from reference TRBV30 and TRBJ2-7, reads SQTIHQWPATLVQPVGSPLSLECTVEGTSNPNLYWYRQAAGRGLQLLFYSVGIGQISSEVPQNLSASRPQDRQFILSSKKLLLSDSGFYLCAWSLDLGYEQYFGPGTRLTVT.

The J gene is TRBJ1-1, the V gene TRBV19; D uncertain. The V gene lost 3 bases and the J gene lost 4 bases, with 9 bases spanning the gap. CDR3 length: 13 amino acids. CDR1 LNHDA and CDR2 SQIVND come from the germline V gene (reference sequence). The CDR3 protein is CASSIRGTTEAFF. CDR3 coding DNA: TGTGCCAGTAGTATCCGGGGAACCACTGAAGCTTTCTTT.

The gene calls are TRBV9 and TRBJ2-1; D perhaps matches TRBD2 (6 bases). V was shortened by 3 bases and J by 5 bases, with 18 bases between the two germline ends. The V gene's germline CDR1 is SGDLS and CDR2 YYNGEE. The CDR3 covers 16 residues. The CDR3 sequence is CASSGVGTLSHNEQFF. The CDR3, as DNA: TGTGCCAGCAGCGGGGTAGGGACTCTATCTCACAATGAGCAGTTCTTC.

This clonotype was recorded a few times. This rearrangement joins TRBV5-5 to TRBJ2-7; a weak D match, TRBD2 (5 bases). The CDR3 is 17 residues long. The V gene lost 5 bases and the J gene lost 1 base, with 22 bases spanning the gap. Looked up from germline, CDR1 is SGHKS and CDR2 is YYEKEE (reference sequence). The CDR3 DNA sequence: TGTGCCAGCAGTTTATCTCCCCCCAGGACTGTTTCCTACGAGCAGTACTTC. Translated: CASSLSPPRTVSYEQYF.

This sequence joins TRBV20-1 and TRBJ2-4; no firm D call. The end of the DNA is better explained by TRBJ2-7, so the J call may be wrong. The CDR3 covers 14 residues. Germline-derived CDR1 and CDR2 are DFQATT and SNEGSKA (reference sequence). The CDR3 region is CSARDGLLLYEQYF. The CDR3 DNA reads TGCAGTGCTAGAGATGGGCTCCTACTCTACGAGCAGTACTTC.

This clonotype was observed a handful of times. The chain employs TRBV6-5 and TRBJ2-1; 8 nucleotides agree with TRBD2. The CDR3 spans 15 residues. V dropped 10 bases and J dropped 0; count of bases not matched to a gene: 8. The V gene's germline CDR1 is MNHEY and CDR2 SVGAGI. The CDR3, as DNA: TGTGCCACCGCCTTCGGGACTAGCTCCTACAATGAGCAGTTCTTC. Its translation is CATAFGTSSYNEQFF.

The CDR3: CASRKNRGSSYEQYF. CDR3 nucleotides: TGTGCCAGCAGGAAGAACAGGGGAAGCTCCTACGAGCAGTACTTC. This sequence joins TRBV6-5 and TRBJ2-7; 7 bases match TRBD1. This CDR3 region has 15 residues. Germline CDR1 MNHEY, CDR2 SVGAGI. J lost 0 bases, V lost 6 bases, and 8 bases had no gene match.

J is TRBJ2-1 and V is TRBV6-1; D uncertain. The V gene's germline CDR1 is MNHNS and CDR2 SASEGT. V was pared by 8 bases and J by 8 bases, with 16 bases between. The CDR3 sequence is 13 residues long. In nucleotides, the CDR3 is TGTGCCAGCTACGGTAAGCTGCACGATGAGCAGTTCTTC. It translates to CASYGKLHDEQFF.

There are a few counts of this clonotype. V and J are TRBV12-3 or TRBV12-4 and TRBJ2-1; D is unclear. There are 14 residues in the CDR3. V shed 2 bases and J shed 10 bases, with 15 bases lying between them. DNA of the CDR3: TGTGCCAGCAGTTTATCGGTCCCCGTCCCGGAGCAGTTCTTC. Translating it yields CASSLSVPVPEQFF.

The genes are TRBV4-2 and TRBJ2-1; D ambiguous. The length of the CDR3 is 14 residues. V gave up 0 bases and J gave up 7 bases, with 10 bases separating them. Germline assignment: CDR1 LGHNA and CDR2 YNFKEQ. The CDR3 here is CASSQDLSGNEQFF. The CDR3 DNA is TGTGCCAGCAGCCAAGATCTTAGTGGGAATGAGCAGTTCTTC.

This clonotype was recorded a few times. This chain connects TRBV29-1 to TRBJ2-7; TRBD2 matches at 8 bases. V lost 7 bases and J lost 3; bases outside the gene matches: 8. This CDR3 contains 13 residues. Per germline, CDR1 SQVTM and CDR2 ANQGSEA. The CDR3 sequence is CSARGGSRYEQYF. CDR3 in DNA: TGCAGCGCCCGGGGGGGATCACGCTACGAGCAGTACTTC.

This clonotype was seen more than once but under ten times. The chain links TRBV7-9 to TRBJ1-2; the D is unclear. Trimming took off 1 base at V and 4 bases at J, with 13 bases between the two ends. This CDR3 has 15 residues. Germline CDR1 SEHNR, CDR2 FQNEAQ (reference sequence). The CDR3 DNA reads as TGTGCCAGCAGCTTAGACCCGTTGGCTCTCTATGGCTACACCTTC. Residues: CASSLDPLALYGYTF. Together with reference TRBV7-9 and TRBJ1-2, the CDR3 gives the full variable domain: DTGVSQNPRHKITKRGQNVTFRCDPISEHNRLYWYRQTLGQGPEFLTYFQNEAQLEKSRLLSDRFSAERPKGSFSTLEIQRTEQGDSAMYLCASSLDPLALYGYTFGSGTRLTVV.

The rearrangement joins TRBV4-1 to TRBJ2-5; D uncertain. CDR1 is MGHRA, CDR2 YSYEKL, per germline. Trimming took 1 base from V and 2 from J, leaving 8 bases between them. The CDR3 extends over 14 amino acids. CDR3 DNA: TGCGCCAGCAGCCAAGTGACCTATCAAGAGACCCAGTACTTC. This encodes CASSQVTYQETQYF.

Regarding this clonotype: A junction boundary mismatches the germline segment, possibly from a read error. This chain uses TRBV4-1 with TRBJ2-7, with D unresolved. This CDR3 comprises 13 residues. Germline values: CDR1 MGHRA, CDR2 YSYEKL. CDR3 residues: CASSQVAAYERYF. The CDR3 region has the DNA TGCGCCAGCAGCCAAGTAGCTGCCTACGAGCGGTACTTC.

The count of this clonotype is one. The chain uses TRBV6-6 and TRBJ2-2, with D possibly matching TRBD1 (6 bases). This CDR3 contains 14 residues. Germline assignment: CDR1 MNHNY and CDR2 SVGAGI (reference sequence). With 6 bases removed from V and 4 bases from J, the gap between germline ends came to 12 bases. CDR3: CASRNRVGTGELFF. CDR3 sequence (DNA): TGTGCCAGCAGGAACAGGGTGGGCACCGGGGAGCTGTTTTTT.

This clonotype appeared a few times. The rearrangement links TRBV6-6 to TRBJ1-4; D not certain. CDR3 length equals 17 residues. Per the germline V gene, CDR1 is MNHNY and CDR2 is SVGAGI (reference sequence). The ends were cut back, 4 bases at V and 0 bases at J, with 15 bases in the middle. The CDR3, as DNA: TGTGCCAGCAGTTTCGAGGTGGGGTCGGCAACTAATGAAAAACTGTTTTTT. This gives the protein CASSFEVGSATNEKLFF.